Sequencing of this TCR beta chain was carried out in a study of cytomegalovirus exposure and HLA in healthy donors. Both 60 Vbeta primers and 13 Jbeta primers went into the PCR. TCRdb's table, derived via immunoSEQ multiplex PCR, lists solely in-frame clones and lacks some. This table has some 140,000 clones, 65% to 80% appearing once. Each of the donors was a healthy bone marrow donor. Points from the study as a whole: Published work reported that the classifier diagnosed cytomegalovirus status with high specificity and sensitivity.

Trimming shortened V by 6 bases and J by 4 bases, and 16 bases separated the two germline ends. The germline CDR1 and CDR2 sequences are MNHEY and SMNVEV (reference sequence). CDR3 length equals 14 residues. As to this clone: Its antigen is currently unknown.

The sequence came from a man aged 35 to 55 in good health and CMV-seropositive. The rearrangement uses TRBV27 and TRBJ2-7; D might be TRBD1 (6 bases). The sequencing sample was made of PBMCs. CDR3 amino acids: CASSPTGLIYEQYF. CDR3 coding DNA: TGTGCCAGCAGCCCGACAGGTTTAATATACGAGCAGTACTTC.